These T cell receptor beta chains were read from a single sample in a study of T cell responses to AZD1222 COVID-19 vaccine. Using immunoSEQ multiplex PCR, the repertoire was profiled, and TCRdb retains in-frame clones only, with some absent. The repertoire holds more than 85,000 clones, with approximately 82% as singletons. The starting material was peripheral blood, obtained on day 0 of AZD1222 vaccination. The source of these receptors is an adult in good health. The CDR3 runs from the conserved cysteine through the conserved F or W. A D gene is named only where the DNA matches it firmly. Only some rows state a clone size, as once, few, many or a class for expanded clones.

TRBV5-1	.	TRBD2	TRBJ2-1	TGCGCCAGCAGCTTTGGGACTAGCGGGAGCAATGAGCAGTTCTTC	CASSFGTSGSNEQFF
TRBV11-1	.	.	TRBJ2-1	TGTGCCAGCAGCCTAGAGGCCTCCTACAATGAGCAGTTCTTC	CASSLEASYNEQFF
TRBV6-6	.	TRBD2	TRBJ2-3	TGTGCCAGCAGGCGGGAGGGCGGCACAGATACGCAGTATTTT	CASRREGGTDTQYF
TRBV29-1	.	TRBD2	TRBJ2-3	TGCAGCGTGGTGCTAGCGGGCCCTAGCACAGATACGCAGTATTTT	CSVVLAGPSTDTQYF
TRBV4-1	once	TRBD2	TRBJ2-7	TGCGCCAGCAGCCAAGCCCTGGCGGGAGTGTCCTACGAGCAGTACTTC	CASSQALAGVSYEQYF
TRBV28	.	.	TRBJ2-1	TGTGCGACCAGCTCCTACAATGAGCAGTTCTTC	CATSSYNEQFF
TRBV7-9	.	.	TRBJ1-1	TGTGCCAGCACAACTGTTGGGGGAAACACTGAAGCTTTCTTT	CASTTVGGNTEAFF
TRBV12-5	.	TRBD1	TRBJ2-3	TGTGCTAGTGGACAAGGACAGGGTGGGTATTTT	CASGQGQGGYF
TRBV5-4	few	.	TRBJ1-2	TGTGCCAGCAGCTTGGAATCGGGGAACTATGGCTACACCTTC	CASSLESGNYGYTF
TRBV23-1	.	.	TRBJ1-4	TGCGCCAGCAGTCACAGGGTTGAAAAACTGTTTTTT	CASSHRVEKLFF
TRBV4-1	.	.	TRBJ1-2	TGCGCCAGCAGCCAAGAAATCCGGACTAACTATGGCTACACCTTC	CASSQEIRTNYGYTF
TRBV7-9	.	TRBD1	TRBJ2-1	TGTGCCAGCAGTCTGAGAACAGGGGTCGACAATGAGCAGTTCTTC	CASSLRTGVDNEQFF
TRBV28	.	TRBD1	TRBJ1-2	TGTGCCAGCAGTTTGAACAGGGGGACTGATGGCTACACCTTC	CASSLNRGTDGYTF
TRBV28	.	TRBD1	TRBJ2-1	TGTGCCAGCAGTTCCCGGAGGACAGGGCCTAATGAGCAGTTCTTC	CASSSRRTGPNEQFF
TRBV2	.	.	TRBJ2-1	TGTGCCAGCAGTGAACGTAGCCTCCTACACAATGAGCAGTTCTTC	CASSERSLLHNEQFF
TRBV7-2	.	TRBD2	TRBJ2-3	TGTGCCAGCAGCCTCCGTTACTTAGCGGGACTCACAGATACGCAGTATTTT	CASSLRYLAGLTDTQYF
TRBV2	.	.	TRBJ2-5	TGTGCCAGCACCCGAACCTGGAGACAAGAGACCCAGTACTTC	CASTRTWRQETQYF
TRBV3-1/TRBV3-2	.	.	TRBJ1-3	TGTGCCAGCAGCCAATCGCAGGGAAACACCATATATTTT	CASSQSQGNTIYF
TRBV7-2	.	TRBD2	TRBJ2-5	TGTGCCAGCAGCCCGACTAGCGGGAGTTCGGAGACCCAGTACTTC	CASSPTSGSSETQYF
TRBV3-1/TRBV3-2	.	TRBD1	TRBJ1-6	TGTGCCAGCAGCACCCGACAGGGAGGATCACCCCTCCACTTT	CASSTRQGGSPLHF
TRBV12-5	once	TRBD1	TRBJ1-5	TGTGCTAGTGGTCCGTCAGGGGGTCTCAATCAGCCCCAGCATTTT	CASGPSGGLNQPQHF
TRBV29-1	.	.	TRBJ1-2	TGCAGCGTTGGGAGCAGGGGAAGCCTCGGCTATGGCTACACCTTC	CSVGSRGSLGYGYTF
TRBV19	.	.	TRBJ1-6	TGTGCCAGTAGTATTATCGATTCACCCCCCCACTTT	CASSIIDSPPHF
TRBV24-1	.	TRBD1	TRBJ1-2	TGTGCCACCAGTGATTTGCATAGGGCCCCACGGTTGGGACAGTCAAAAAAAGGCTACACCTTC	CATSDLHRAPRLGQSKKGYTF
TRBV11-3	.	TRBD1	TRBJ2-7	TGTGCCAGCAGCTTAGGGACAGGACCCTACGAGCAGTACTTC	CASSLGTGPYEQYF
TRBV30	.	.	TRBJ2-5	TGTGCCTGGAGTGTATCGCCGGGAGCGACCCAGTACTTC	CAWSVSPGATQYF
TRBV15	.	.	TRBJ2-3	TGTGCCACCAGCAGAGGGCGCACAGATACGCAGTATTTT	CATSRGRTDTQYF
TRBV19	.	.	TRBJ1-5	TGTGCCAGTAGTATTGGAGGGGGTGGGGGTCAGCCCCAGCATTTT	CASSIGGGGGQPQHF
TRBV27	.	.	TRBJ1-1	TGTGCCAGCAGTTTCTTGAACCCGGAGGCTGAAGCTTTCTTT	CASSFLNPEAEAFF
TRBV24-1	.	TRBD1	TRBJ2-7	TGTGCCACCAGCAGGGGGCTCTCCTACGAGCAGTACTTC	CATSRGLSYEQYF
TRBV19	.	.	TRBJ1-5	TGTGCCAGTAATCCCAGGACGGGAAATCAGCCCCAGCATTTT	CASNPRTGNQPQHF
TRBV10-3	.	TRBD1	TRBJ1-2	TGTGCCATCAGTGAGATGGCGACAGGGGAGATTCGCTATGGCTACACCTTC	CAISEMATGEIRYGYTF
TRBV11-2	.	TRBD1	TRBJ2-1	TGTGCCAGCAGTTTACCGGGACAGGGGAATGAGCAGTTCTTC	CASSLPGQGNEQFF
TRBV4-3	.	TRBD2	TRBJ2-7	TGCGCCAGCAGCCATGACTGGACTAGCGGGCATTACGAGCAGTACTTC	CASSHDWTSGHYEQYF
TRBV4-3	.	TRBD2	TRBJ2-3	TGCGCCAGCAGCCAAGCTAGCACTAGCGGGAGAACAGATACGCAGTATTTT	CASSQASTSGRTDTQYF
TRBV27	few	.	TRBJ1-5	TGTGCCAGCAGTCTCCTGATGGGGGGAGGTCAGCCCCAGCATTTT	CASSLLMGGGQPQHF
TRBV7-2	few	TRBD2	TRBJ2-1	TGTGCCAGCAGCTTAGTAAGCGGGAGCCGCAACAATGAGCAGTTCTTC	CASSLVSGSRNNEQFF
TRBV7-2	.	.	TRBJ1-2	TGTGCCAGCAGCCCTAGTATGAGGGGGGCTAACTATGGCTACACCTTC	CASSPSMRGANYGYTF
TRBV28	.	TRBD2	TRBJ2-7	TGTGCCAGCAGTTTAGGGCTAGCGGGAGCGTCAGGGGAGCAGTACTTC	CASSLGLAGASGEQYF
TRBV7-6	.	.	TRBJ2-6	TGTGCCAGCAGCCCTGGACTGGGCGTCCTGACTTTC	CASSPGLGVLTF
TRBV28	.	TRBD1	TRBJ2-1	TGTGCCAGCAGTCCATGGACAGGAGAAGTCTACAATGAGCAGTTCTTC	CASSPWTGEVYNEQFF
TRBV19	.	.	TRBJ1-1	TGTGCCAGTAGTGCCCAGGGACACCCTATGAACACTGAAGCTTTCTTT	CASSAQGHPMNTEAFF